This T cell receptor beta chain was obtained from a study of T cell responses to AZD1222 COVID-19 vaccine. Study at large: Second-dose timings of about 4 or about 12 weeks were pooled. Study-wide points: Spike-specific TCR breadth and depth went up after people got two AZD1222 doses. Repertoires were obtained solely post-peak T cell response. Possibly, clonal diversity was underestimated; donors were largely white British and included more females.

About this clone: Its antigen is still unknown.

The CDR3 extends over 14 amino acids. The V gene end was trimmed by 8 bases and the J gene end by 7 bases; junction bases not matched to a gene: 12. The germline V gene has CDR1 MNHEY and CDR2 SMNVEV (reference sequence). TCRdb's copy holds only in-frame clones and misses some; the assay was immunoSEQ multiplex PCR. Among approximately 92,000 clones listed, approximately 91% were seen once. The chain is built from TRBV27 and TRBJ2-5; 8 bases line up with TRBD1. The input for sequencing was peripheral blood, taken on day 0 of AZD1222 vaccination. The origin of this receptor is an adult in good health. The CDR3 loop is CASSRQGRIGTQYF. Written as DNA, the CDR3 is TGTGCCAGCTCCAGACAGGGGCGGATAGGGACCCAGTACTTC.